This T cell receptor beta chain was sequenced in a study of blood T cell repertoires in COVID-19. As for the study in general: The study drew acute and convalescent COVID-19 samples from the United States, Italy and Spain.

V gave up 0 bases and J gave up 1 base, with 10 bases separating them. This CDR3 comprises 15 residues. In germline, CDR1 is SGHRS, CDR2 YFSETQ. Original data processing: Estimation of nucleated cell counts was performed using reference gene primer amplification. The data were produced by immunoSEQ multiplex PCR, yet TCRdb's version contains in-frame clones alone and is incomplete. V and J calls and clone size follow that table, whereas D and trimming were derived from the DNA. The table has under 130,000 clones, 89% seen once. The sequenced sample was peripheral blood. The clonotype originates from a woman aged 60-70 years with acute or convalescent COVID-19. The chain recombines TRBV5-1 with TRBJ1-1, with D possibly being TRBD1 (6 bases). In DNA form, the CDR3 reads TGCGCCAGCAGCTTGGTGGGGGGGCCGAACACTGAAGCTTTCTTT. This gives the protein CASSLVGGPNTEAFF.